A single sample is the source of the 10 T cell receptor beta chains below, sequenced in a study of human T cells and chemical hapten exposure. MiXCR, run by TCRdb on the RACE reads, gives a single entry per CDR3 protein. The data show roughly 100,000 distinct CDR3 sequences, less than 45% seen once. The time point was: patch test 3, about 24 weeks after DPC sensitization. This sample's treatment: therapeutic diphenylcyclopropenone sensitization with weekly scalp DPC. The sequencing used whole blood, collected in connection with sensitization to the hapten diphenylcyclopropenone (DPC). All receptors derive from a man aged 35 to 55 with alopecia areata. Some clones in this sample may be carry-over from other donors' samples.

This clonotype showed up just once. The chain uses TRBV6-2 or TRBV6-3 and TRBJ1-2, with D maybe TRBD1 (6 bases). V was pared by 6 bases and J by 3 bases, with 20 bases between. The germline V gene has CDR1 MNHEY and CDR2 SVGEGT. CDR3 length: 16 residues. The CDR3 region has the DNA TGTGCCAGCAGGCCCACCCAGGGGTCCTCCTACTATGGCTACACCTTC. Its translation is CASRPTQGSSYYGYTF.

The rearrangement links TRBV20-1 to TRBJ2-3; 10 bases map to TRBD2. Germline V lookup: CDR1 DFQATT, CDR2 SNEGSKA (reference sequence). The CDR3 runs 15 residues. The trim removed 5 bases at V and 1 base at J, leaving 6 bases unmatched. This chain's CDR3 is CSALSGRVGTDTQYF. The DNA for the CDR3 is TGCAGTGCTTTAAGCGGGAGGGTGGGCACAGATACGCAGTATTTT.

V usage is TRBV7-8 and J usage is TRBJ2-5; D gene uncertain. The CDR3 covers 13 residues. Germline loops: CDR1 SGHVS, CDR2 FQNEAQ. Trimming cost V 4 bases and J 11 bases, with 17 bases left between them. CDR3 in amino acids: CASSSPQGLDQYF. For the CDR3, the DNA is TGTGCCAGCAGCTCTCCTCAAGGCCTCGATCAGTACTTC.

This clonotype was seen more than once but under ten times. V and J are TRBV20-1 and TRBJ2-7; 10 nucleotides line up with TRBD1. The CDR3 covers 15 residues. Per germline, CDR1 DFQATT and CDR2 SNEGSKA (reference sequence). Germline trimming cut 5 bases from V and 4 bases from J; bases unmatched to any gene: 11. The CDR3 here is CSASDRGLLGYEQYF. The DNA for the CDR3 is TGCAGTGCTTCTGACAGGGGGCTCCTGGGGTACGAGCAGTACTTC.

The chain links TRBV27 to TRBJ2-7; 7 bases map to TRBD1. With 5 bases clipped from V and 1 base from J, the junction kept 8 bases outside the gene matches. Germline V gene lookup returns CDR1 MNHEY and CDR2 SMNVEV (reference sequence). The CDR3 length is 15 residues. The CDR3 DNA reads TGTGCCAGCAGTGACGACAGGGTTGGGTCCTACGAGCAGTACTTC. Protein sequence: CASSDDRVGSYEQYF.

This clonotype has a handful of counts. The rearrangement joins TRBV25-1 to TRBJ2-3; TRBD1 matches at 9 bases. The CDR3 has 13 residues. CDR1 MGHDK and CDR2 SYGVNS come from the germline V gene. Trimming cost V 6 bases and J 4 bases; bases outside gene matches: 2. The CDR3 region is CASRGQGPDTQYF. The DNA for the CDR3 is TGTGCCAGCAGAGGACAGGGGCCAGATACGCAGTATTTT.

The rearrangement uses TRBV6-2 or TRBV6-3 and TRBJ1-4; TRBD1 matches 12 bases. Germline CDR1 and CDR2: MNHEY and SVGEGT. The CDR3 loop spans 16 amino acids. V dropped 10 bases and J dropped 0; count of bases not matched to a gene: 6. This chain's CDR3 is CATSGTGGPTNEKLFF. DNA for the CDR3: TGTGCCACCTCCGGGACAGGGGGCCCAACTAATGAAAAACTGTTTTTT.

This clonotype was seen a single time. The chain carries TRBV28 and TRBJ2-7, with 10 bases matching TRBD2. The junction had 1 base not matched to a gene; V was cut back by 5 bases and J by 0 bases. The CDR3 consists of 14 residues. CDR1 and CDR2 from the germline V gene are MDHEN and SYDVKM. This chain's CDR3 is CASSPSGSSYEQYV. The CDR3 DNA follows: TGTGCCAGCAGTCCTAGCGGGAGCTCCTACGAGCAGTACGTC.

V and J are TRBV5-6 and TRBJ1-1; 8 bases map to TRBD1. The V gene's germline CDR1 is SGHDT and CDR2 YYEEEE. The V segment lost 1 base and the J segment 11 bases; nucleotides outside the gene matches: 19. The CDR3 is made up of 17 amino acids. The CDR3 sequence is CASSLLRTGWGRPEAFF. CDR3 DNA: TGTGCCAGCAGCTTGCTAAGGACAGGGTGGGGGAGGCCAGAGGCTTTCTTT.

This rearrangement joins TRBV20-1 to TRBJ1-2; unclear D gene. Germline V gives CDR1 DFQATT, CDR2 SNEGSKA (reference sequence). The V end was cut by 1 base, the J end by 4 bases, with 4 bases between. This CDR3 contains 11 residues. This CDR3 reads CSARAAYGYTF. Written as DNA, the CDR3 is TGCAGTGCTAGAGCGGCCTATGGCTACACCTTC.